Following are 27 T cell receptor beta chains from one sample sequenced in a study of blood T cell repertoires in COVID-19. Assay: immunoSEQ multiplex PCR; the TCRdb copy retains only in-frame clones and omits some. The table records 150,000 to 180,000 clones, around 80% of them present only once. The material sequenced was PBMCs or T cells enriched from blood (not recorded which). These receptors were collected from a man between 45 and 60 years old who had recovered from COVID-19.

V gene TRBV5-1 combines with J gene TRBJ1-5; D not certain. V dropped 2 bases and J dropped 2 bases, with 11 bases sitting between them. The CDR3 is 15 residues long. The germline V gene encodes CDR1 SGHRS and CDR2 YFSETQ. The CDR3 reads CASSFGLDGNQPQHF. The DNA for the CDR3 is TGCGCCAGCAGCTTTGGACTTGATGGCAATCAGCCCCAGCATTTT. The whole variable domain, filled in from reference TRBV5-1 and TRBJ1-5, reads KAGVTQTPRYLIKTRGQQVTLSCSPISGHRSVSWYQQTPGQGLQFLFEYFSETQRNKGNFPGRFSGRQFSNSRSEMNVSTLELGDSALYLCASSFGLDGNQPQHFGDGTRLSIL.

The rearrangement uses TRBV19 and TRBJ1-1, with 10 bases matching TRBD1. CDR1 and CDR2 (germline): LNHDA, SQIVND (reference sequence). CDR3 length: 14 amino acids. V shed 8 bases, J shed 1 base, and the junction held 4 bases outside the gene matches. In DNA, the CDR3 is TGTGCCAGTTCGGGACAGGGGTCGAACACTGAAGCTTTCTTT. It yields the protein CASSGQGSNTEAFF.

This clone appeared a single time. CDR3 amino acids: CASSPSAGSNTEAFF. CDR3 sequence (DNA): TGTGCCAGCTCCCCCTCGGCAGGGTCGAACACTGAAGCTTTCTTT. The rearrangement links TRBV18 to TRBJ1-1, with D perhaps matching TRBD1 (5 bases). CDR3 length: 15 amino acids. The germline gives CDR1 KGHSH, CDR2 LQKENI. V lost 6 bases to trimming and J lost 1 base, with 15 bases between them. Variable domain in full (rest from reference TRBV18 and TRBJ1-1): NAGVMQNPRHLVRRRGQEARLRCSPMKGHSHVYWYRQLPEEGLKFMVYLQKENIIDESGMPKERFSAEFPKEGPSILRIQQVVRGDSAAYFCASSPSAGSNTEAFFGQGTRLTVV.

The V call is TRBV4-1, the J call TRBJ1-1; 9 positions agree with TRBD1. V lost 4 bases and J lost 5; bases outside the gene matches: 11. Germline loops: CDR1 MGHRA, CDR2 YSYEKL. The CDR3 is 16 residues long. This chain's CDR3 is CASSRDTGTGRTEAFF. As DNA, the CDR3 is TGCGCCAGCAGCCGAGATACCGGGACAGGGAGGACTGAAGCTTTCTTT.

Here the CDR3 DNA reads TGTGCCAGCAGCACTTCGGGACTAGCATCCTACGAGCAGTACTTC. Its translation: CASSTSGLASYEQYF. The chain recombines TRBV27 with TRBJ2-7; 9 nucleotides line up with TRBD2. V was pared by 6 bases and J by 1 base, with 7 bases of the junction left unmatched. The CDR3 covers 15 residues. CDR1 and CDR2 (germline): MNHEY, SMNVEV (reference sequence).

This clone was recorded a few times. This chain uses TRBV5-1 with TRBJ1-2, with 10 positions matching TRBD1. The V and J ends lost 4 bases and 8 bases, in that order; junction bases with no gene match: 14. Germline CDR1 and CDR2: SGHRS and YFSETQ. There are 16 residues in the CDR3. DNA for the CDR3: TGCGCCAGCAGCGGCCTAGAGGGACAGGGGAGCCGGGGCTACACCTTC. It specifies CASSGLEGQGSRGYTF.

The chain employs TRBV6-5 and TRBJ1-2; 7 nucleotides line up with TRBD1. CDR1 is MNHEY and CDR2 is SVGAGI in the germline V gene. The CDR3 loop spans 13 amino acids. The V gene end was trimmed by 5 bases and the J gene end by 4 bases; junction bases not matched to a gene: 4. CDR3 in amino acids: CASSLGQFYGYTF. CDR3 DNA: TGTGCCAGCAGTCTGGGACAGTTCTATGGCTACACCTTC.

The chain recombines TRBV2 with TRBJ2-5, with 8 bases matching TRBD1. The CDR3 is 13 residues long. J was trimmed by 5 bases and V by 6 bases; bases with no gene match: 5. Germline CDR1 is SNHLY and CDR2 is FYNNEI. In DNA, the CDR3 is TGTGCCAGCAGGACAGGGGTTGGGGAGACCCAGTACTTC. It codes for CASRTGVGETQYF.

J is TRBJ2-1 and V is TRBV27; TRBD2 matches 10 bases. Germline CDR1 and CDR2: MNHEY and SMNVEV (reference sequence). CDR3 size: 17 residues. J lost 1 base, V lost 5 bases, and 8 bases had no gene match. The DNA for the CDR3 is TGTGCCAGCAGTATCCGATTACTAGCGGGGTCCTACAATGAGCAGTTCTTC. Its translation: CASSIRLLAGSYNEQFF.

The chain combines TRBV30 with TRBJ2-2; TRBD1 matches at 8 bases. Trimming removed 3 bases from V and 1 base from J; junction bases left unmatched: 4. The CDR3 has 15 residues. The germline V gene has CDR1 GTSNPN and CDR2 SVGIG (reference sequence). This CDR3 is CAWRQGGKNTGELFF. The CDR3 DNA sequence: TGTGCCTGGAGACAGGGGGGCAAGAACACCGGGGAGCTGTTTTTT.

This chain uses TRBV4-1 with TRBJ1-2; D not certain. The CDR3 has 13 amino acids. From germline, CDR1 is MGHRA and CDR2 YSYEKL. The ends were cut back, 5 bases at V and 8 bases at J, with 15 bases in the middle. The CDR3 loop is CASSSRMREGYTF. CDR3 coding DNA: TGCGCCAGCAGCTCCCGCATGAGAGAAGGCTACACCTTC.

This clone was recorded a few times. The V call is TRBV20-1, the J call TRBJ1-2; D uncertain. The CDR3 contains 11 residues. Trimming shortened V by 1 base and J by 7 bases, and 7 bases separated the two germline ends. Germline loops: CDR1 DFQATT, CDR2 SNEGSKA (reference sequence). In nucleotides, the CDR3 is TGCAGTGCTAGAGGGAGTCCTGGCTACACCTTC. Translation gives CSARGSPGYTF.

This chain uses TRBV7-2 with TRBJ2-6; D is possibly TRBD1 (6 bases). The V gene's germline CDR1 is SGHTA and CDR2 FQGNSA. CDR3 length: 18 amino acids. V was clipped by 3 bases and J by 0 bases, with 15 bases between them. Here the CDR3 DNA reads TGTGCCAGCAGCTTTACTGGGACACCTAACTCTGGGGCCAACGTCCTGACTTTC. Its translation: CASSFTGTPNSGANVLTF.

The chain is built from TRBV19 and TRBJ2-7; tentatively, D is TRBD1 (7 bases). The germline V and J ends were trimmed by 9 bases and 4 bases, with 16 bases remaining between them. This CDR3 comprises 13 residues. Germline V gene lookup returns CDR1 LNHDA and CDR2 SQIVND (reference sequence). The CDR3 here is CASQGGGKYEQYF. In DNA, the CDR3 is TGTGCCAGCCAGGGGGGCGGAAAATACGAGCAGTACTTC.

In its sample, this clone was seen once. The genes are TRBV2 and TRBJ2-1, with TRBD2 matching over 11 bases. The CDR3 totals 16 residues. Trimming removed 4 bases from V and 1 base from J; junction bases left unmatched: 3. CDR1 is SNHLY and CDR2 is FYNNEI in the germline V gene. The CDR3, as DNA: TGTGCCAGCAGTGCCACTAGCGGGGGATCCTACAATGAGCAGTTCTTC. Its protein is CASSATSGGSYNEQFF.

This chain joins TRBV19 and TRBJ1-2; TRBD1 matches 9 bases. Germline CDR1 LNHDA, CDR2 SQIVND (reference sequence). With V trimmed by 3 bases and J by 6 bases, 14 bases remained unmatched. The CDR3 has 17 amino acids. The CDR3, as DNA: TGTGCCAGTAGTATCTCCTCTCGGACAGGGGAAATGGATGGCTACACCTTC. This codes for CASSISSRTGEMDGYTF.

The CDR3 DNA sequence: TGTGCCAGCAGCCGTTCCTCGACAGGGGTTGGGGAGACCCAGTACTTC. Its translation: CASSRSSTGVGETQYF. The V and J genes are TRBV7-2 and TRBJ2-5; 8 bases align to TRBD1. V shed 5 bases and J 5 bases; nucleotides not matched to a gene: 13. The CDR3 length is 16 residues. Looked up from germline, CDR1 is SGHTA and CDR2 is FQGNSA.

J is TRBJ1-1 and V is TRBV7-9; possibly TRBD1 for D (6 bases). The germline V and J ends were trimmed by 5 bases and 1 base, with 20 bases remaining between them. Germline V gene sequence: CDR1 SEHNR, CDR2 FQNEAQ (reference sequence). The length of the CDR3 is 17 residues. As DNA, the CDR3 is TGTGCCAGCAGCCCGCGAGGGGGGGCTGGTGGGAACACTGAAGCTTTCTTT. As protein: CASSPRGGAGGNTEAFF.

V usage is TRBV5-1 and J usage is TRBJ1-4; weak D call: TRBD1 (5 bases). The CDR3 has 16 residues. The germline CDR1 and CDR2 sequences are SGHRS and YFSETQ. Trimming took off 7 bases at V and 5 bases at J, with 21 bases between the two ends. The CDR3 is CASGQLGAEQNEKLFF. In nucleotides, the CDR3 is TGCGCCAGCGGGCAACTTGGGGCTGAGCAAAATGAAAAACTGTTTTTT.

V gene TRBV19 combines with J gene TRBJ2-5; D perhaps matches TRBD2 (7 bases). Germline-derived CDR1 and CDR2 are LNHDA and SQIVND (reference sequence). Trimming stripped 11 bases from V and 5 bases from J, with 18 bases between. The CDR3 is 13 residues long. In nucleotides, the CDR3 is TGTGCCTGTGGGGAGGGGGTGGGGGAGACCCAGTACTTC. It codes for CACGEGVGETQYF.

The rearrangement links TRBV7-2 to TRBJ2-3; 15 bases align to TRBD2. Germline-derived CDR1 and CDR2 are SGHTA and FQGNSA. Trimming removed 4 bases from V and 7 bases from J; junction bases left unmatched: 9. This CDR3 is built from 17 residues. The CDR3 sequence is CASSSPGLAGGPYTQYF. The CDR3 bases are TGTGCCAGCAGCTCACCTGGACTAGCGGGGGGGCCATATACGCAGTATTTT. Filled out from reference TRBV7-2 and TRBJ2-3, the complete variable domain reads GAGVSQSPSNKVTEKGKDVELRCDPISGHTALYWYRQSLGQGLEFLIYFQGNSAPDKSGLPSDRFSAERTGGSVSTLTIQRTQQEDSAVYLCASSSPGLAGGPYTQYFGPGTRLTVL.

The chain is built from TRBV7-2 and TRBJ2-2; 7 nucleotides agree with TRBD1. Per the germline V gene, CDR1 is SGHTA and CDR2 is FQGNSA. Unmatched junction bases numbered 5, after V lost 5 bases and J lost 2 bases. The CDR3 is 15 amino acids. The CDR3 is CASSPGQSNTGELFF. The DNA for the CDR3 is TGTGCCAGCAGCCCGGGACAGAGTAACACCGGGGAGCTGTTTTTT.

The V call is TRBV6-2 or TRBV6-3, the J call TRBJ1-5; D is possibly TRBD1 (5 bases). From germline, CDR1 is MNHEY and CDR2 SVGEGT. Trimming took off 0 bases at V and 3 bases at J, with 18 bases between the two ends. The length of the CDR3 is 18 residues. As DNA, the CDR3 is TGTGCCAGCAGTTACTCATATCTAGACAGCAGCCCCAATCAGCCCCAGCATTTT. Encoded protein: CASSYSYLDSSPNQPQHF.

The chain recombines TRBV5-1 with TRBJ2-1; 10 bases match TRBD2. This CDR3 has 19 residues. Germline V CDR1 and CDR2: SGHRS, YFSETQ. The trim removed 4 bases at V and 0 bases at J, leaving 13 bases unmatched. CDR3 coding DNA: TGCGCCAGCAGCGTGAATGGGCTAGCGGGGGAGAGCTCCTACAATGAGCAGTTCTTC. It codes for CASSVNGLAGESSYNEQFF.

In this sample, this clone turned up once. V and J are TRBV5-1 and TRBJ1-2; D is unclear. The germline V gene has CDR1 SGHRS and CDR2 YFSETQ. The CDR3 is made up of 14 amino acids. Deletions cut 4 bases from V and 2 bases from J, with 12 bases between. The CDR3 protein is CASSPIDGNYGYTF. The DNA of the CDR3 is TGCGCCAGCAGCCCTATCGACGGGAACTATGGCTACACCTTC.

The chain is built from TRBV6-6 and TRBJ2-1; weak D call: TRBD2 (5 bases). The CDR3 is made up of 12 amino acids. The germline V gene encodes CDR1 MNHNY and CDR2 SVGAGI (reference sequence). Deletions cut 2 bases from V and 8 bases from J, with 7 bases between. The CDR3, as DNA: TGTGCCAGCAGTTACGTCGGGGATGAGCAGTTCTTC. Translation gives CASSYVGDEQFF.

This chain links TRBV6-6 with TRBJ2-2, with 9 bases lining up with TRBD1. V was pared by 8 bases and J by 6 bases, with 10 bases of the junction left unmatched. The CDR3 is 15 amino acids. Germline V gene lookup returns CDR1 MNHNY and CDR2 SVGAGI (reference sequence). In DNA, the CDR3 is TGTGCCAGCGCGCGGGACAGGGACGGGTCCGGGGAGCTGTTTTTT. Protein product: CASARDRDGSGELFF.